This TCR beta chain was obtained from a study of T cells in pancreatic ductal adenocarcinoma. Findings of the study overall: Results skew toward the minority of patients with early-stage disease. Blood had more productive templates and about 8-fold more unique clonotypes than tumor. Comparisons of tumor and blood clonality may show falsely lower tumor diversity. Blood clonality (roughly 0.07) did not differ significantly from tumor (roughly 0.11).

Only in-frame clones appear in the TCRdb table, and some are missing; sequencing was by immunoSEQ multiplex PCR. Among roughly 100,000 clones listed, over 90% were seen once. Surgery without prior neoadjuvant therapy was the treatment of the selected pancreatic ductal adenocarcinoma patients. The sample holds a few counts of this clone. Its specificity is not known. The sequenced sample was PBMCs. The TCR originated in a human donor with pancreatic ductal adenocarcinoma.

As DNA, the CDR3 is TGCGCCAGCACCAGGACAGGGGGACAGCCCCAGCATTTT. Amino acids: CASTRTGGQPQHF. The rearrangement uses TRBV4-1 and TRBJ1-5; 10 bases align to TRBD1. Unmatched junction bases numbered 4, after V lost 7 bases and J lost 7 bases. Germline CDR1 reads MGHRA; CDR2 reads YSYEKL. The CDR3 has 13 residues.